These 28 T cell receptor beta chains originate from one sample sequenced in a study of breast tumors, draining lymph nodes, adjacent tissues. Axillary draining lymph nodes of breast cancer patients supplied the node samples. MiXCR, applied by TCRdb to the multiplex PCR reads, yields one record per CDR3 protein. The profile covers approximately 120,000 distinct CDR3 sequences, with 21% appearing a single time and 2% to 2.5% taken by the ten largest. The sequencing input was axillary lymph node tissue. The receptors were gathered from a female donor with breast cancer. Some clones in this sample may be carry-over from other donors' samples.

This clonotype showed up many times. V is TRBV20-1 and J is TRBJ2-2; TRBD2 matches 8 bases. This CDR3 has 15 amino acids. Germline assignment: CDR1 DFQATT and CDR2 SNEGSKA (reference sequence). Losses at the gene ends were 3 bases for V and 0 bases for J; bases not matched to a gene: 3. This chain's CDR3 is CSARGREANTGELFF. CDR3 in DNA: TGCAGTGCTAGGGGGCGGGAGGCGAACACCGGGGAGCTGTTTTTT.

This clonotype was seen many times. The CDR3 DNA sequence: TGTGCCAGCAGGGTGGGTCCTTCGAACACCGGGGAGCTGTTTTTT. Encoded protein: CASRVGPSNTGELFF. V gene TRBV2 combines with J gene TRBJ2-2, with no clear D. Germline V gene lookup returns CDR1 SNHLY and CDR2 FYNNEI. The V end was cut by 6 bases, the J end by 0 bases, with 11 bases between. The CDR3 contains 15 residues.

This clonotype was seen a handful of times. The chain carries TRBV28 and TRBJ1-2, with 7 bases fitting TRBD1. V lost 4 bases to trimming and J lost 8 bases; unmatched junction nucleotides: 4. CDR1 is MDHEN, CDR2 SYDVKM, per germline. The CDR3 covers 12 residues. The chain's CDR3 is CASSSRTGGYTF. The CDR3 nucleotides read TGTGCCAGCAGTTCCCGGACAGGCGGCTACACCTTC.

This clonotype was detected ten times or more. The chain is built from TRBV6-1 and TRBJ2-3; TRBD2 matches at 12 bases. This CDR3 spans 16 amino acids. Trimming took 5 bases from V and 5 from J; bases not matched to a gene: 8. Germline CDR1 is MNHNS and CDR2 is SASEGT. CDR3 loop: CASSQGRLAGVDTQYF. CDR3 coding DNA: TGTGCCAGCAGTCAAGGCCGACTAGCGGGAGTAGATACGCAGTATTTT.

Ten or more counts support this clonotype. The chain combines TRBV9 with TRBJ1-2; no definite D call. This CDR3 is built from 14 residues. Looked up from germline, CDR1 is SGDLS and CDR2 is YYNGEE. V lost 0 bases, J lost 1 base, and 7 bases lay in between. The DNA for the CDR3 is TGTGCCAGCAGCGTAGCTGACGGTAACTATGGCTACACCTTC. It yields the protein CASSVADGNYGYTF.

This clonotype was observed at least ten times. The chain is built from TRBV7-3 and TRBJ1-2; the D gene is possibly TRBD1 (5 bases). Germline V gene lookup returns CDR1 SGHTA and CDR2 FQGTGA. Between the trimmed V and J ends, which lost 1 base and 8 bases, there was a span of 11 bases. The CDR3 runs 13 residues. The CDR3 is CASSLRAGQGYTF. The CDR3 coding sequence is TGTGCCAGCAGCTTAAGGGCAGGGCAAGGCTACACCTTC.

This clonotype showed up many times. This chain joins TRBV3-1 and TRBJ2-1, with 7 bases identical to TRBD2. Trimming removed 0 bases from V and 0 bases from J; junction bases left unmatched: 8. The germline CDR1 and CDR2 sequences are LGHDT and YNNKEL (reference sequence). The CDR3 spans 18 residues. The CDR3 sequence is CASSQDIASGSSYNEQFF. The CDR3 DNA follows: TGTGCCAGCAGCCAAGATATCGCTAGCGGAAGCTCCTACAATGAGCAGTTCTTC.

CDR3 residues: CASSQRTSGELFF. CDR3 nucleotides: TGTGCCAGCAGCCAAAGGACTAGCGGGGAGCTGTTTTTT. The chain couples TRBV7-2 to TRBJ2-2; 7 bases align to TRBD2. The CDR3 has 13 residues. Germline loops: CDR1 SGHTA, CDR2 FQGNSA. Losses at the gene ends were 5 bases for V and 7 bases for J; bases not matched to a gene: 4.

At least ten counts were recorded for this clonotype. The chain uses TRBV6-5 and TRBJ2-7; a weak D match, TRBD2 (5 bases). The CDR3 extends over 17 amino acids. V was clipped by 0 bases and J by 0 bases, with 15 bases between them. CDR1 is MNHEY, CDR2 SVGAGI, per germline. This chain's CDR3 is CASSYSRTSISSYEQYF. The CDR3 region has the DNA TGTGCCAGCAGTTACTCGCGGACTTCCATCAGCTCCTACGAGCAGTACTTC.

This clonotype was observed at least ten times. The CDR3 is CAWRKTTGELFF. The DNA for the CDR3 is TGTGCCTGGAGGAAGACCACCGGGGAGCTGTTTTTT. The chain joins TRBV30 to TRBJ2-2, with no clear D. The length of the CDR3 is 12 residues. V gave up 3 bases and J gave up 4 bases, with 6 bases separating them. The germline V gene has CDR1 GTSNPN and CDR2 SVGIG (reference sequence).

There are many counts of this clonotype. This chain connects TRBV27 to TRBJ1-2; no definite D call. V lost 6 bases to trimming and J lost 3 bases, with 17 bases between them. The V gene's germline CDR1 is MNHEY and CDR2 SMNVEV (reference sequence). The CDR3 has 15 residues. The CDR3 protein is CASRASMERHYGYTF. CDR3 DNA: TGTGCCAGCAGAGCTTCGATGGAAAGGCACTATGGCTACACCTTC.

This clonotype was recorded at least ten times. The chain carries TRBV19 and TRBJ1-4; TRBD1 aligns across 7 bases. The CDR3 is 16 residues long. J gave up 0 bases and V 6 bases, and 7 bases lay outside the gene matches. CDR1 LNHDA and CDR2 SQIVND come from the germline V gene (reference sequence). The CDR3 protein is CASSPRGQTTNEKLFF. The CDR3 DNA is TGTGCCAGTAGCCCCCGGGGACAGACAACTAATGAAAAACTGTTTTTT.

As concerns this clonotype: This may be a read error: a much more frequent sequence differs by one nucleotide. This rearrangement joins TRBV6-4 to TRBJ1-2; D is perhaps TRBD1 (5 bases). The CDR3 is 15 residues long. Germline assignment: CDR1 MRHNA and CDR2 SNTAGT. The CDR3 reads CASSDSGGGLNGYAF. CDR3 DNA: TGTGCCAGCAGTGACTCGGGGGGGGGTCTAAACGGCTACGCCTTC.

Ten or more counts support this clonotype. This sequence joins TRBV27 and TRBJ2-1; possible D gene TRBD2, 5 bases. V lost 5 bases and J lost 7, with 12 bases in between. This CDR3 has 13 amino acids. The V gene's germline CDR1 is MNHEY and CDR2 SMNVEV (reference sequence). The CDR3 is CASSPSRGNEQFF. CDR3 DNA: TGTGCCAGCAGTCCCTCAAGAGGGAATGAGCAGTTCTTC.

Ten or more counts support this clonotype. The chain couples TRBV28 to TRBJ2-7; TRBD1 might be the D (6 bases). Germline V gene data show CDR1 as MDHEN and CDR2 as SYDVKM. CDR3 length: 12 amino acids. V was pared by 2 bases and J by 6 bases, with 8 bases between. CDR3 in DNA: TGTGCCAGCAGTTTACGAGGGGGCGAGCAGTACTTC. Protein: CASSLRGGEQYF.

This clonotype occurred many times. The chain has TRBV10-1 and TRBJ2-7; 9 nucleotides agree with TRBD1. J gave up 2 bases and V 2 bases, and 1 base lay outside the gene matches. Per germline, CDR1 WNHNN and CDR2 SYGVQD (reference sequence). The CDR3 has 14 residues. CDR3 region: CASSEGTGTYEQYF. CDR3 sequence (DNA): TGCGCCAGCAGTGAGGGGACAGGGACCTACGAGCAGTACTTC.

This clonotype came up many times. The chain links TRBV9 to TRBJ2-1, with 7 bases identical to TRBD1. This CDR3 has 16 amino acids. The germline CDR1 and CDR2 sequences are SGDLS and YYNGEE. The V gene end was trimmed by 3 bases and the J gene end by 0 bases; junction bases not matched to a gene: 6. The CDR3 is CASSAPGGRSYNEQFF. The CDR3 DNA sequence: TGTGCCAGCAGCGCCCCAGGGGGTCGCTCCTACAATGAGCAGTTCTTC.

As concerns this clonotype: A much larger clone lies a single base off, so this may be a read error. This chain connects TRBV5-1 to TRBJ2-7, with D possibly being TRBD2 (6 bases). Germline loops: CDR1 SGHRS, CDR2 YFSETQ. CDR3 size: 12 residues. The CDR3 DNA follows: TGCGTCAGCAGCCGACTAGGCGACGAGCAGTACTTC. This codes for CVSSRLGDEQYF.

The rearrangement joins TRBV6-1 to TRBJ1-1, with D maybe TRBD1 (5 bases). The CDR3 extends over 15 amino acids. The V end lost 1 base, the J end lost 0 bases, and 9 bases lay between the germline ends. CDR1 MNHNS and CDR2 SASEGT come from the germline V gene. The CDR3 DNA reads as TGTGCCAGCAGTGAAGTGGGACGTATGAACACTGAAGCTTTCTTT. As protein: CASSEVGRMNTEAFF.

As concerns this clonotype: A much larger clone differs from this one at a single base, so this may be a read error. The chain is built from TRBV3-1 and TRBJ2-7, with D uncertain. Germline V gene data show CDR1 as LGHDT and CDR2 as YNNKEL (reference sequence). This CDR3 is 12 amino acids long. The CDR3 coding sequence is TGTGCCAGCAGTTATGACGGCTACGGGCAGTACTTC. Translated: CASSYDGYGQYF.

As regards this clonotype: This sequence may be a read error, since a much larger clone differs from it by one base. Here the CDR3 omits its conserved ending phenylalanine or tryptophan, so a read error is the likely source. The V and J genes are TRBV19 and TRBJ1-6; D perhaps matches TRBD1 (5 bases). The ends were cut back, 11 bases at V and 8 bases at J, with 7 bases in the middle. In germline, CDR1 is LNHDA, CDR2 SQIVND (reference sequence). This CDR3 region has 10 residues. CDR3 DNA: TGTGCCGGGGGAGATTCACCCCTCCACCTT. This codes for CAGGDSPLHL.

This clonotype was seen at least ten times. CDR3 in DNA: TGTGCCAGCAGCCCCCGCCCCGGGACTAGCGGCCAAGAGACCCAGTACTTC. Protein sequence: CASSPRPGTSGQETQYF. The chain combines TRBV9 with TRBJ2-5; 11 bases map to TRBD2. The germline CDR1 and CDR2 sequences are SGDLS and YYNGEE. V trimming: 4 bases; J trimming: 1 base; junction bases outside the gene matches: 9. This CDR3 comprises 17 residues.

The V and J genes are TRBV7-2 and TRBJ2-1; 10 bases fit TRBD2. Germline values: CDR1 SGHTA, CDR2 FQGNSA. J lost 5 bases, V lost 5 bases, and 15 bases had no gene match. This CDR3 comprises 18 residues. For the CDR3, the DNA is TGTGCCAGCAGCCCTGCCGGACGAGCGGGAGGGCGGCACAATGAGCAGTTCTTC. Translated: CASSPAGRAGGRHNEQFF.

This clonotype was observed a few times. The chain recombines TRBV11-2 with TRBJ2-1, with D perhaps matching TRBD1 (6 bases). Trimming took 4 bases from V and 5 from J, leaving 24 bases between them. There are 18 residues in the CDR3. Germline values: CDR1 SGHAT, CDR2 FQNNGV. This chain's CDR3 is CASSYAARGTVSHNEQFF. The CDR3 coding sequence is TGTGCCAGCAGCTACGCCGCCAGGGGCACCGTGAGCCACAATGAGCAGTTCTTC.

Worth noting for this clonotype: A read error may be the cause here, since a much bigger clone is one base away. This chain uses TRBV16 with TRBJ1-3, with D hard to call. The CDR3 contains 14 residues. Germline V gene data show CDR1 as KGHSY and CDR2 as FQNENV. In DNA, the CDR3 is TGTACCAGCAGCCAACCCCCGTCTGGAAACACCATATATTTT. It yields the protein CTSSQPPSGNTIYF.

This clonotype was recorded at least ten times. The chain joins TRBV20-1 to TRBJ2-3; D ambiguous. This CDR3 is built from 13 residues. Germline V lookup: CDR1 DFQATT, CDR2 SNEGSKA (reference sequence). V was trimmed by 5 bases and J by 7 bases, leaving 16 bases between them. Here the CDR3 reads CSAELPKVNTQYF. Here the CDR3 DNA reads TGCAGTGCTGAGCTGCCAAAGGTGAATACGCAGTATTTT.

Regarding this clonotype: A much larger clone lies a single base off, so this may be a read error. The conserved phenylalanine or tryptophan normally closing the CDR3 is absent here, so this likely arose from a read error. The chain uses TRBV20-1 and TRBJ1-3; D is ambiguous. Germline CDR1 DFQATT, CDR2 SNEGSKA (reference sequence). Trimming removed 1 base at V and 2 bases at J, with 6 bases between. This CDR3 contains 13 residues. CDR3 bases: TGCAGTGCTAGAGCGGGGACTGGAAACACCATATATCTT. Protein sequence: CSARAGTGNTIYL.

This clonotype was observed many times. V gene TRBV19 combines with J gene TRBJ2-1; 9 bases align to TRBD2. The CDR3 extends over 17 amino acids. Germline CDR1 and CDR2: LNHDA and SQIVND (reference sequence). The V gene end was trimmed by 4 bases and the J gene end by 0 bases; junction bases not matched to a gene: 7. DNA of the CDR3: TGTGCCAGTAGTAAGAGACTAGCGGCAAGCTCCTACAATGAGCAGTTCTTC. It specifies CASSKRLAASSYNEQFF.